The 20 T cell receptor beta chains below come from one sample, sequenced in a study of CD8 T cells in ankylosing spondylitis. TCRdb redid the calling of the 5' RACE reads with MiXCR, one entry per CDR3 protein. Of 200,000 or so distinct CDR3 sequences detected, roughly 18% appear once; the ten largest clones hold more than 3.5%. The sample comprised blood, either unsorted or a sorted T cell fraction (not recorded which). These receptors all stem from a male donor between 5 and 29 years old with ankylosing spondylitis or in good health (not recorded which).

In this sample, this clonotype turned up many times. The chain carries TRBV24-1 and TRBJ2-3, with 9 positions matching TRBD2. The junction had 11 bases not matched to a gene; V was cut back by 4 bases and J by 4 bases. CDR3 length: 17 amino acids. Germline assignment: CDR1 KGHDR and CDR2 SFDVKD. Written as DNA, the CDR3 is TGTGCCACCAGTGACCACGGGTCGACTAGCGGAGCAGATACGCAGTATTTT. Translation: CATSDHGSTSGADTQYF.

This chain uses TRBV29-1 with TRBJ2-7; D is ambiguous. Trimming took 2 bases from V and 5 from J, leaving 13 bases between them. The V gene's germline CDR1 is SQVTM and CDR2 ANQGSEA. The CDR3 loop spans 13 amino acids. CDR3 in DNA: TGCAGCGTTGAATCTAGTCCGTCAGACGAGCAGTACTTC. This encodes CSVESSPSDEQYF.

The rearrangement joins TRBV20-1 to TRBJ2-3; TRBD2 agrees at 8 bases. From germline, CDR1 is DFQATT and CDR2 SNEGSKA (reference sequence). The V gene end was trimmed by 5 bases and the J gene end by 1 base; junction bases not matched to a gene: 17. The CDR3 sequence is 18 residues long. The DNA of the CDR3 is TGCAGTGCTGCCCCTAGCGGGTTCCGATCAAGGGGCACAGATACGCAGTATTTT. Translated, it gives CSAAPSGFRSRGTDTQYF.

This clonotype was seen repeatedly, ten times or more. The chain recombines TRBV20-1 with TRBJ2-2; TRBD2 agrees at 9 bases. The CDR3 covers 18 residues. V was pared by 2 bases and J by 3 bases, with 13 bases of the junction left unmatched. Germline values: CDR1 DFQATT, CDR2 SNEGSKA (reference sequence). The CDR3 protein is CSARLGLAGPLDTGELFF. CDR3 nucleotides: TGCAGTGCTAGACTCGGGCTAGCGGGACCCCTTGACACCGGGGAGCTGTTTTTT.

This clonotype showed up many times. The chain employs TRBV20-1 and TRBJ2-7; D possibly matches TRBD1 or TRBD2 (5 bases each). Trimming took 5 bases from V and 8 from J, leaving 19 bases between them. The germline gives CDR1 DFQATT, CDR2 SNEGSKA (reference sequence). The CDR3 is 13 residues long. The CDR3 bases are TGCAGTGCTCCGGACACATCATCGGGGAAGCAGTACTTC. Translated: CSAPDTSSGKQYF.

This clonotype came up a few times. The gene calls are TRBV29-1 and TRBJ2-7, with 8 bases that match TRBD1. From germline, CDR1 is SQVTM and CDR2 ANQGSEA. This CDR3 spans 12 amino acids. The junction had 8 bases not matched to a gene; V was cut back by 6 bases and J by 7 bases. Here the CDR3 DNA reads TGCAGCGTAAACGCCGGACAGGGTGAGCAGTACTTC. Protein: CSVNAGQGEQYF.

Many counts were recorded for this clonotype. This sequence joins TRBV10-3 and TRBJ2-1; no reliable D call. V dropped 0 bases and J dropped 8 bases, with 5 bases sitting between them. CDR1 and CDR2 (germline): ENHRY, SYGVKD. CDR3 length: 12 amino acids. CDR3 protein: CAISESADEQFF. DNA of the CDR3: TGTGCCATCAGTGAGTCAGCAGATGAGCAGTTCTTC.

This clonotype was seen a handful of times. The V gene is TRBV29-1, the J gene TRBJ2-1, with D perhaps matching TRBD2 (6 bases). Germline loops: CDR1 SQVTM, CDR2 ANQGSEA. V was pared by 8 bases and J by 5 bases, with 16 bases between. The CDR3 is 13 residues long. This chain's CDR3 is CSFRRGPNNEQFF. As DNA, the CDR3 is TGCAGCTTCCGGAGGGGACCTAACAATGAGCAGTTCTTC.

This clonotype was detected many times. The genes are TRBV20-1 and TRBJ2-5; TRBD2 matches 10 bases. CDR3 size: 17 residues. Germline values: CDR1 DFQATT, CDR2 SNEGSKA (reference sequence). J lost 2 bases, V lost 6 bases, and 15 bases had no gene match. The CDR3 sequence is CSATPPWGTSVQETQYF. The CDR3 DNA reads TGCAGTGCAACGCCCCCGTGGGGGACTAGCGTACAAGAGACCCAGTACTTC.

In nucleotides, the CDR3 is TGTGCCAGTAGTAAACACAACAATGAGCAGTTCTTC. Its protein is CASSKHNNEQFF. The V gene is TRBV19, the J gene TRBJ2-1; D ambiguous. Germline CDR1 and CDR2: LNHDA and SQIVND (reference sequence). V was cut by 4 bases and J by 5 bases, with 6 bases left in between. The CDR3 spans 12 residues. The full variable domain, with the rest looked up from reference TRBV19 and TRBJ2-1, is DGGITQSPKYLFRKEGQNVTLSCEQNLNHDAMYWYRQDPGQGLRLIYYSQIVNDFQKGDIAEGYSVSREKKESFPLTVTSAQKNPTAFYLCASSKHNNEQFFGPGTRLTVL.

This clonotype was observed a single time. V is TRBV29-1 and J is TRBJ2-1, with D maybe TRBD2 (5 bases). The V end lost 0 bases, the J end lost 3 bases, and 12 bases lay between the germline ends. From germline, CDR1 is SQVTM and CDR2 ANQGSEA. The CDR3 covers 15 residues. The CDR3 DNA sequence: TGCAGCGTTGAAGATGAGGGAACGATCTACAATGAGCAGTTCTTC. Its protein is CSVEDEGTIYNEQFF.

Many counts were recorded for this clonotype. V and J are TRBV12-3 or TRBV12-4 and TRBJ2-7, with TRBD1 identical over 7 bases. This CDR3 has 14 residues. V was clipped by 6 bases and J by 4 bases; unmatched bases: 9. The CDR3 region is CASSGTALGYEQYF. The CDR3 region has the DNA TGTGCCAGCAGCGGGACAGCCCTCGGATACGAGCAGTACTTC.

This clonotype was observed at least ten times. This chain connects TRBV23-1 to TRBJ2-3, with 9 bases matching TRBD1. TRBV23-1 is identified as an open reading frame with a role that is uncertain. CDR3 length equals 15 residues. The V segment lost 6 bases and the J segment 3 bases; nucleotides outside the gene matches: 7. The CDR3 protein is CASRDRGIGTDTQYF. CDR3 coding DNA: TGCGCCAGCAGGGACAGGGGAATCGGGACAGATACGCAGTATTTT.

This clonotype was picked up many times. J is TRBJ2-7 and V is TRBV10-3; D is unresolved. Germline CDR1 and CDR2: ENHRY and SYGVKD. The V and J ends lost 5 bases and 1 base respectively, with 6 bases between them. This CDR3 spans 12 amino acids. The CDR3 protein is CAISTDSYEQYF. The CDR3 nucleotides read TGTGCCATCAGTACAGATTCCTACGAGCAGTACTTC.

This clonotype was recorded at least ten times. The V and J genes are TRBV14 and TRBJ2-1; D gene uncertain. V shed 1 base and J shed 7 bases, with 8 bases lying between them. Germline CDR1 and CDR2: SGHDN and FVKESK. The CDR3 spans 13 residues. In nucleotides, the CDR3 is TGTGCCAGCAGCCAAGCCCGAGGAAATGAGCAGTTCTTC. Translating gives CASSQARGNEQFF.

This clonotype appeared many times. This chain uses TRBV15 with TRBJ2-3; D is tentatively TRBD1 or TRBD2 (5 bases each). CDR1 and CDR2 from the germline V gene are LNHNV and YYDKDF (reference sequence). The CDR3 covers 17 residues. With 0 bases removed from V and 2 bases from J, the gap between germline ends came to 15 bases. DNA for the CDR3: TGTGCCACCAGCAGAGATGCCGGGCGTGGGACCACAGATACGCAGTATTTT. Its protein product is CATSRDAGRGTTDTQYF.

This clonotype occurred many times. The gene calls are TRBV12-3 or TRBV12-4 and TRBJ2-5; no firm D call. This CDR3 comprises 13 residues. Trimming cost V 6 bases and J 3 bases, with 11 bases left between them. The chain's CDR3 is CASSPSTKETQYF. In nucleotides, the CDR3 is TGTGCCAGCAGCCCCTCTACAAAAGAGACCCAGTACTTC.

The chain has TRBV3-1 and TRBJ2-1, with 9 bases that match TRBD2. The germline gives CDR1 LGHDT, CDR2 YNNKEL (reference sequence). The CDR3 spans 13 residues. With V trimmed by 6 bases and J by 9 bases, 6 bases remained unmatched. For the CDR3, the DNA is TGTGCCAGCAGTGTAGGGACTAGCATTGAGCAGTTCTTC. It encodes CASSVGTSIEQFF.

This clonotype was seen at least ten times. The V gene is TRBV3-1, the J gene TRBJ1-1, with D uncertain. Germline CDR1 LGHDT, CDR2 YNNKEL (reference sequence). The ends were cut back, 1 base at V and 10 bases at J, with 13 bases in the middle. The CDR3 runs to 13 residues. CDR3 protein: CASSQANGFVAFF. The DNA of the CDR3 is TGTGCCAGCAGCCAAGCTAATGGTTTCGTAGCTTTCTTT.

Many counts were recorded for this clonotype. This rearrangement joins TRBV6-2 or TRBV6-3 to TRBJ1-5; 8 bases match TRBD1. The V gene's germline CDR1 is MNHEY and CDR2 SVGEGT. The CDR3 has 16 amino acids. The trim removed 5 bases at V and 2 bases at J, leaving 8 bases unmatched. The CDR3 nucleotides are TGTGCCAGCAGTGGGTATTCGACAGGGGGCAATCAGCCCCAGCATTTT. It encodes CASSGYSTGGNQPQHF.